This entry lists 8 T cell receptor beta chains sequenced from one sample in a study of blood T cell repertoires in COVID-19. TCRdb's copy holds only in-frame clones and misses some; the assay was immunoSEQ multiplex PCR. This sample carries 180,000 or so clones, around 80% of them seen once, and the ten largest clones take under 15%. The sample taken for sequencing was PBMCs or T cells enriched from blood (not recorded which). Receptors were obtained from an older woman who had recovered from COVID-19.

The count of this clone is one. V and J are TRBV19 and TRBJ2-3; possible D gene TRBD2, 5 bases. Germline V gene lookup returns CDR1 LNHDA and CDR2 SQIVND (reference sequence). V lost 1 base to trimming and J lost 4 bases, with 9 bases between them. The CDR3 has 14 residues. CDR3 residues: CASSIGEYSDTQYF. CDR3 sequence (DNA): TGTGCCAGTAGTATAGGGGAGTACTCAGATACGCAGTATTTT.

The chain couples TRBV4-1 to TRBJ2-2, with D possibly matching TRBD1 (5 bases). Germline-derived CDR1 and CDR2 are MGHRA and YSYEKL. The CDR3 runs 16 residues. The V end lost 5 bases, the J end lost 0 bases, and 13 bases lay between the germline ends. The CDR3 coding sequence is TGCGCCAGCAGCAGGACACGAACACCGAACACCGGGGAGCTGTTTTTT. This encodes CASSRTRTPNTGELFF.

The chain couples TRBV5-1 to TRBJ2-7, with D perhaps TRBD2 (6 bases). The CDR3 spans 15 residues. V was clipped by 0 bases and J by 1 base, with 11 bases between them. Germline V gene lookup returns CDR1 SGHRS and CDR2 YFSETQ. CDR3 region: CASSLVPGSSYEQYF. CDR3 sequence (DNA): TGCGCCAGCAGCTTGGTACCCGGGAGTTCCTACGAGCAGTACTTC.

V gene TRBV6-5 combines with J gene TRBJ1-6; TRBD1 matches 8 bases. This CDR3 has 14 amino acids. V lost 5 bases and J lost 8; bases outside the gene matches: 5. Germline loops: CDR1 MNHEY, CDR2 SVGAGI. CDR3 region: CASSQDRADSPLHF. CDR3 coding DNA: TGTGCCAGCAGTCAGGACAGGGCTGATTCACCCCTCCACTTT.

This chain links TRBV10-3 with TRBJ2-3, with 10 nucleotides matching TRBD2. The germline CDR1 and CDR2 sequences are ENHRY and SYGVKD. The CDR3 is made up of 13 amino acids. After removal of 8 bases from V and 5 bases from J, the junction contained 4 bases not matched to a gene. The CDR3 bases are TGTGCCATCTGGAGCGGGAGGGGAGATACGCAGTATTTT. Protein: CAIWSGRGDTQYF.

The chain has TRBV5-1 and TRBJ1-1; 8 bases map to TRBD1. The V segment lost 4 bases and the J segment 5 bases; nucleotides outside the gene matches: 7. This CDR3 comprises 14 residues. Germline-derived CDR1 and CDR2 are SGHRS and YFSETQ. The CDR3 reads CASSKQGVNTEAFF. CDR3 nucleotides: TGCGCCAGCAGCAAACAGGGGGTAAATACTGAAGCTTTCTTT.

The gene calls are TRBV18 and TRBJ1-4; weak D call: TRBD1 (6 bases). Between the trimmed V and J ends, which lost 1 base and 0 bases, there was a span of 24 bases. The V gene's germline CDR1 is KGHSH and CDR2 LQKENI. The CDR3 runs to 21 residues. CDR3 sequence (DNA): TGTGCCAGCTCACCACTCCCCCTTGTCAGGCAGGGACAAGCAACTAATGAAAAACTGTTTTTT. Its protein is CASSPLPLVRQGQATNEKLFF.

The chain is built from TRBV5-4 and TRBJ2-2; 11 bases fit TRBD2. The junction had 5 bases not matched to a gene; V was cut back by 3 bases and J by 4 bases. The length of the CDR3 is 16 residues. Germline loops: CDR1 SGHNT, CDR2 YYREEE (reference sequence). The CDR3, as DNA: TGTGCCAGCAGCTCCCAACTAGCGGGAGTCACCGGGGAGCTGTTTTTT. It encodes CASSSQLAGVTGELFF.